Listed below are T cell receptor beta chains from one sample, sequenced in a study of CD8+ T cells in alopecia areata. The assay was immunoSEQ multiplex PCR, and TCRdb's table has in-frame clones only and misses some. The sample includes 200,000 or so clones, roughly 44% of them seen just once. Sequencing was performed on CD4+ T cells sorted from blood, taken around week 37, from a patient treated with tofacitinib. These receptors were obtained from a human donor with alopecia areata. CDR3s leave out the opening cysteine and the closing phenylalanine or tryptophan. The D gene is left open where the match is weak.

D	V	J	CDR3
NA	TRBV5-1	TRBJ2-3	ASSPKTSTDTQY
NA	TRBV28	TRBJ1-1	ASSSPVRSTEAF
TRBD1	TRBV29-1	TRBJ1-2	SVPAAGQGGGYT
TRBD2	TRBV29-1	TRBJ2-7	SVVNPLAGTYEQY
TRBD1	TRBV9	TRBJ2-2	ASSVGGGHGELF
NA	TRBV30	TRBJ1-1	AWRTPGGEAF
TRBD2	TRBV14	TRBJ2-2	ASRSSGSTGELF
TRBD1	TRBV7-9	TRBJ2-7	ASSRDRYYEQY
NA	TRBV6-5	TRBJ2-7	ASSLGSGSYEQY
NA	TRBV29-1	TRBJ2-1	SVASAAYNEQF
TRBD2	TRBV7-8	TRBJ2-3	ASSLGLAATDTQY
TRBD2	TRBV30	TRBJ2-3	AWSRGRSTDTQY
TRBD2	TRBV30	TRBJ2-3	ACWTSGTVATQY
TRBD2	TRBV6-6	TRBJ2-2	ASSYPGTTTGELF
TRBD1	TRBV30	TRBJ1-2	ACQKRTGQYGYT
TRBD1	TRBV6-1	TRBJ2-5	ASSEGFDRGVKETQY
NA	TRBV27	TRBJ1-2	ASSLQGQNYGYT
NA	TRBV6-5	TRBJ2-3	ASKTSTTDTQY
TRBD1	TRBV13	TRBJ2-7	ASSPRTGWSNEQY
NA	TRBV30	TRBJ2-5	AWRILLETQY
NA	TRBV4-1	TRBJ1-1	ASSQDPIWEAF
NA	TRBV7-2	TRBJ2-4	ASSLVSGARNIQY
TRBD2	TRBV6-6	TRBJ2-3	ASSYWREWSTDTQY
NA	TRBV2	TRBJ2-3	ASRFERLHTDTQY
TRBD2	TRBV29-1	TRBJ2-7	SVAGTSGDSYEQY
NA	TRBV4-3	TRBJ1-5	ASSQEVSGSLQPQH
NA	TRBV7-2	TRBJ2-7	ASSPTGLYGEQY
NA	TRBV10-3	TRBJ2-7	AISEFNEQY
NA	TRBV7-3	TRBJ2-1	ASSLTLSMSYNEQF
NA	TRBV5-6	TRBJ2-7	ASSLLTPRSYEQY
NA	TRBV19	TRBJ1-1	ASSGGILNTEAF
TRBD1	TRBV7-8	TRBJ2-5	ASSPTARQGGTQY
NA	TRBV29-1	TRBJ2-7	SMRQGYEQY
NA	TRBV5-6	TRBJ2-7	ASSLWLGIEQY
NA	TRBV6-5	TRBJ2-4	ASSYSKRAVNIQY
NA	TRBV9	TRBJ2-3	ASSVEFLAASTDTQY
TRBD1	TRBV25-1	TRBJ2-2	ASSTGTGITGELF
NA	TRBV7-6	TRBJ2-5	ASSPTRSQETQY
NA	TRBV6-5	TRBJ1-4	ASSSANLPEKLF
NA	TRBV18	TRBJ2-7	ASSPGRYEQY
NA	TRBV29-1	TRBJ1-1	SSGICEAF
NA	TRBV7-2	TRBJ2-2	ASSLFAGVNTGELF
TRBD2	TRBV11-2	TRBJ2-7	ASRAGTSGNYEQY
TRBD2	TRBV11-2	TRBJ2-7	ASSIRTSGPYEQY
TRBD2	TRBV7-2	TRBJ2-2	ASSLASGTTGELF
TRBD1	TRBV9	TRBJ2-3	ASSERQGAGDTQY
NA	TRBV27	TRBJ1-5	ASSPPGGNNQPQH
NA	TRBV10-3	TRBJ2-2	AISESGGTGELF
TRBD1	TRBV2	TRBJ2-7	ASKRQGANEQY
NA	TRBV6-6	TRBJ2-3	ASSLLVDTQY
NA	TRBV23-1	TRBJ2-7	ASSRGTRDSQGRRLYEQY
NA	TRBV7-2	TRBJ2-1	ASSSTQVGEQF
TRBD2	TRBV19	TRBJ2-3	ASSIWLAGGDTQY
NA	TRBV30	TRBJ1-2	AWSVQAFYGYT
NA	TRBV4-3	TRBJ2-1	ASSQDFQASEQF
NA	TRBV9	TRBJ1-5	ASSVGGTGSNQPQH
NA	TRBV28	TRBJ2-5	ASSGDGLRETQY
NA	TRBV7-9	TRBJ2-5	ASRPDY
NA	TRBV2	TRBJ1-2	ASSEGRNAINYGYT
NA	TRBV5-1	TRBJ2-5	ASSSTLGEQY